Following are 23 T cell receptor beta chains from one sample sequenced in a study of T cell responses to AZD1222 COVID-19 vaccine. Libraries were prepared by immunoSEQ multiplex PCR; TCRdb keeps only in-frame clonotypes and omits some of them. This sample has 70,000 to 85,000 clones, with roughly 85% found just once. Sequences were derived from peripheral blood, sampled on day 0 of AZD1222 vaccination. These TCRs come from an adult in good health.

The chain combines TRBV7-3 with TRBJ1-1; D may be TRBD1 (5 bases). The CDR3 is 13 residues long. Trimming pared 0 bases from V and 7 bases from J, leaving 9 bases between. The V gene's germline CDR1 is SGHTA and CDR2 FQGTGA. CDR3 residues: CASSLTDRDEAFF. CDR3 in DNA: TGTGCCAGCAGCTTAACTGACAGAGATGAAGCTTTCTTT.

V gene TRBV11-2 combines with J gene TRBJ2-3; TRBD2 matches 7 bases. This CDR3 is 14 amino acids long. CDR1 and CDR2 (germline): SGHAT, FQNNGV. V shed 5 bases and J 2 bases; nucleotides not matched to a gene: 4. CDR3 sequence reads: CASSTGTTTDTQYF. As DNA, the CDR3 is TGTGCCAGCAGCACCGGGACTACCACAGATACGCAGTATTTT.

The V and J genes are TRBV4-2 and TRBJ2-7, with 10 bases that match TRBD2. The CDR3 is made up of 15 amino acids. In germline, CDR1 is LGHNA, CDR2 YNFKEQ. V lost 0 bases, J lost 3 bases, and 2 bases stayed unmatched. This CDR3 reads CASSQELAGIYEQYF. The CDR3 DNA sequence: TGTGCCAGCAGCCAAGAACTAGCGGGGATCTACGAGCAGTACTTC.

The chain couples TRBV7-8 to TRBJ2-1; tentative D call: TRBD1 (6 bases). CDR1 and CDR2 (germline): SGHVS, FQNEAQ. V dropped 5 bases and J dropped 5 bases, with 10 bases sitting between them. CDR3 size: 13 residues. The CDR3 nucleotides are TGTGCCAGCAGCGCTAACAGGGACAATGAGCAGTTCTTC. It is translated as CASSANRDNEQFF. Variable domain in full (rest from reference TRBV7-8 and TRBJ2-1): GAGVSQSPRYKVAKRGQDVALRCDPISGHVSLFWYQQALGQGPEFLTYFQNEAQLDKSGLPSDRFFAERPEGSVSTLKIQRTQQEDSAVYLCASSANRDNEQFFGPGTRLTVL.

This clone was recorded once. The chain joins TRBV19 to TRBJ2-3; TRBD1 aligns across 7 bases. The CDR3 has 14 residues. V shed 8 bases, J shed 0 bases, and the junction held 5 bases outside the gene matches. Germline loops: CDR1 LNHDA, CDR2 SQIVND (reference sequence). The CDR3 sequence is CASWGQQSTDTQYF. The DNA of the CDR3 is TGTGCCAGTTGGGGACAGCAAAGCACAGATACGCAGTATTTT.

The chain carries TRBV7-8 and TRBJ1-2; the D is unclear. The CDR3 runs to 14 residues. Trimming removed 1 base from V and 3 bases from J, with 9 bases in between. Germline CDR1 is SGHVS and CDR2 is FQNEAQ. In DNA, the CDR3 is TGTGCCAGCAGCTTAGGAGTTCGTGACTATGGCTACACCTTC. Its translation is CASSLGVRDYGYTF.

This chain uses TRBV6-2 or TRBV6-3 with TRBJ2-1; TRBD2 is a possible D gene (5 bases). The V end lost 5 bases, the J end lost 5 bases, and 16 bases lay between the germline ends. CDR3 length: 15 residues. The germline V gene encodes CDR1 MNHEY and CDR2 SVGEGT. The CDR3 loop reads CASSASGVGNNEQFF. CDR3 nucleotides: TGTGCCAGCAGTGCCTCCGGGGTGGGGAACAATGAGCAGTTCTTC.

V gene TRBV2 combines with J gene TRBJ1-5; D is possibly TRBD1 (5 bases). The V end lost 2 bases, the J end lost 9 bases, and 5 bases lay between the germline ends. From germline, CDR1 is SNHLY and CDR2 FYNNEI. The CDR3 length is 11 residues. CDR3 sequence reads: CASSEQGPQHF. CDR3 in DNA: TGTGCCAGCAGTGAACAGGGGCCCCAGCATTTT.

The genes are TRBV3-1 (or the pseudogene TRBV3-2) and TRBJ1-2; D ambiguous. Germline CDR1 is LGHDT and CDR2 is YNNKEL (reference sequence). The CDR3 consists of 15 residues. Trimming took off 0 bases at V and 4 bases at J, with 12 bases between the two ends. CDR3 amino acids: CASSQDSARGYGYTF. The CDR3 DNA follows: TGTGCCAGCAGCCAAGATTCAGCCCGAGGCTATGGCTACACCTTC.

The chain links TRBV7-8 to TRBJ2-1, with a weak D call TRBD2 (5 bases). V shed 4 bases and J shed 7 bases, with 17 bases lying between them. Germline CDR1 reads SGHVS; CDR2 reads FQNEAQ. The CDR3 covers 15 residues. CDR3 amino acids: CASSSHLGGGNEQFF. CDR3 DNA sequence: TGTGCCAGCAGCTCCCACCTAGGAGGCGGGAATGAGCAGTTCTTC.

The chain joins TRBV5-6 to TRBJ2-1; D gene unclear. The CDR3 is 12 residues long. Trimming removed 4 bases at V and 5 bases at J, with 7 bases between. Germline V CDR1 and CDR2: SGHDT, YYEEEE. The CDR3 spells CASSLSNNEQFF. The CDR3 coding sequence is TGTGCCAGCAGCCTTAGTAACAATGAGCAGTTCTTC. Drawing the rest from reference TRBV5-6 and TRBJ2-1, the complete variable domain is DAGVTQSPTHLIKTRGQQVTLRCSPKSGHDTVSWYQQALGQGPQFIFQYYEEEERQRGNFPDRFSGHQFPNYSSELNVNALLLGDSALYLCASSLSNNEQFFGPGTRLTVL.

This clone occurred a few times. The genes are TRBV30 and TRBJ1-2; D perhaps matches TRBD1 (5 bases). This CDR3 is 13 amino acids long. The ends were cut back, 3 bases at V and 2 bases at J, with 10 bases in the middle. Germline values: CDR1 GTSNPN, CDR2 SVGIG (reference sequence). CDR3 DNA: TGTGCCTGGAGAGAGGGGCGCAACTATGGCTACACCTTC. Translated, it gives CAWREGRNYGYTF.

J is TRBJ2-1 and V is TRBV6-1; 9 bases fit TRBD2. Germline CDR1 reads MNHNS; CDR2 reads SASEGT. V lost 2 bases, J lost 7 bases, and 9 bases stayed unmatched. The CDR3 contains 16 residues. CDR3 loop: CASSEFDRGGANEQFF. In DNA, the CDR3 is TGTGCCAGCAGTGAATTCGATCGCGGGGGGGCAAATGAGCAGTTCTTC.

This clone was found a few times. The rearrangement links TRBV19 to TRBJ1-5, with a tentative D call TRBD1 (5 bases). V was shortened by 0 bases and J by 2 bases, with 11 bases between the two germline ends. Germline CDR1 and CDR2: LNHDA and SQIVND (reference sequence). The CDR3 runs to 16 residues. CDR3 bases: TGTGCCAGTAGTATAGAGCTGGGGACTGGCAATCAGCCCCAGCATTTT. Translated, it gives CASSIELGTGNQPQHF.

This clone appeared a single time. The gene calls are TRBV9 and TRBJ2-1, with 13 bases fitting TRBD2. Germline V lookup: CDR1 SGDLS, CDR2 YYNGEE. CDR3 length equals 19 residues. V lost 2 bases, J lost 0 bases, and 8 bases stayed unmatched. The DNA of the CDR3 is TGTGCCAGCAGCGTGGCGGGACTAGCGGGGTCGAGCTCCTACAATGAGCAGTTCTTC. It yields the protein CASSVAGLAGSSSYNEQFF.

The chain uses TRBV14 and TRBJ2-1; 16 nucleotides match TRBD2. J gave up 7 bases and V 5 bases, and 2 bases lay outside the gene matches. From germline, CDR1 is SGHDN and CDR2 FVKESK. The CDR3 spans 15 residues. The chain's CDR3 is CASSGTSGGVNEQFF. Here the CDR3 DNA reads TGTGCCAGCAGCGGGACTAGCGGGGGGGTAAATGAGCAGTTCTTC.

This clone was seen once. The rearrangement joins TRBV2 to TRBJ2-2; D might be TRBD1 or TRBD2, each matching 6 bases. Per the germline V gene, CDR1 is SNHLY and CDR2 is FYNNEI. CDR3 length: 13 residues. V was shortened by 6 bases and J by 7 bases, with 12 bases between the two germline ends. The CDR3 DNA sequence: TGTGCCAGCAGGAGGGGGGAGAGCGGGGAGCTGTTTTTT. Its translation: CASRRGESGELFF.

V is TRBV4-2 and J is TRBJ2-1; possible D gene TRBD1, 6 bases. This CDR3 contains 15 residues. The germline V gene encodes CDR1 LGHNA and CDR2 YNFKEQ. The V end was cut by 0 bases, the J end by 2 bases, with 8 bases between. CDR3 bases: TGTGCCAGCAGCCAAGACAGGGGCGCCTACAATGAGCAGTTCTTC. Translated, it gives CASSQDRGAYNEQFF.

The rearrangement joins TRBV6-5 to TRBJ2-7; 7 nucleotides match TRBD1. The CDR3 has 14 residues. With 5 bases clipped from V and 5 bases from J, the junction kept 9 bases outside the gene matches. Germline V CDR1 and CDR2: MNHEY, SVGAGI. CDR3 amino acids: CASSPQDRIHEQYF. CDR3 DNA: TGTGCCAGCAGTCCTCAGGACAGGATCCACGAGCAGTACTTC.

The chain couples TRBV30 to TRBJ1-2, with D unresolved. The CDR3 is 14 amino acids. Trimming stripped 3 bases from V and 5 bases from J, with 16 bases between. CDR1 and CDR2 from the germline V gene are GTSNPN and SVGIG (reference sequence). The CDR3 region is CAWSKRPGSYGYTF. Here the CDR3 DNA reads TGTGCCTGGAGCAAGCGGCCAGGTAGTTATGGCTACACCTTC.

The V gene is TRBV13, the J gene TRBJ2-1, with D perhaps matching TRBD2 (6 bases). Trimming pared 5 bases from V and 6 bases from J, leaving 17 bases between. The CDR3 covers 15 residues. Germline V gene sequence: CDR1 PRHDT, CDR2 FYEKMQ (reference sequence). CDR3 DNA: TGTGCCAGCAGCCTTGGGGGGAAACCGGGCAATGAGCAGTTCTTC. Translation: CASSLGGKPGNEQFF.

The chain combines TRBV30 with TRBJ1-6, with no clear D. Trimming took 5 bases from V and 7 from J, leaving 15 bases between them. The CDR3 extends over 14 amino acids. Per germline, CDR1 GTSNPN and CDR2 SVGIG (reference sequence). CDR3 residues: CAWANLHGNSPLHF. For the CDR3, the DNA is TGTGCCTGGGCTAACCTACACGGAAATTCACCCCTCCACTTT.

The chain employs TRBV10-3 and TRBJ1-1, with no clear D. Germline-derived CDR1 and CDR2 are ENHRY and SYGVKD. The CDR3 is 13 residues long. V dropped 2 bases and J dropped 2 bases, with 6 bases sitting between them. CDR3 loop: CAISEEGNTEAFF. The CDR3 nucleotides read TGTGCCATCAGTGAGGAGGGAAACACTGAAGCTTTCTTT.